A single sample is the source of the 12 T cell receptor beta chains below, sequenced in a study of T cells in localized non-small cell lung cancer. Some clones are missing from TCRdb's copy, which holds only in-frame ones; the method was immunoSEQ multiplex PCR. The repertoire holds some 140,000 clones, roughly 90% seen once, with 1.5% to 2% in the top ten. Specimen: peripheral blood, collected before any cancer treatment. Receptors originate from a female donor over 55 with stage I lung adenocarcinoma.

The DNA for the CDR3 is TGTGCCAGTAGTATAAATCGGGGGAATGGAAACACCATATATTTT. As protein: CASSINRGNGNTIYF. The gene calls are TRBV19 and TRBJ1-3; TRBD1 might be the D (5 bases). The CDR3 loop spans 15 amino acids. The ends were cut back, 2 bases at V and 3 bases at J, with 11 bases in the middle. CDR1 LNHDA and CDR2 SQIVND come from the germline V gene (reference sequence).

J is TRBJ2-5 and V is TRBV7-8; 12 nucleotides line up with TRBD2. The length of the CDR3 is 16 residues. The germline V gene encodes CDR1 SGHVS and CDR2 FQNEAQ. Trimming took 4 bases from V and 2 from J; bases not matched to a gene: 5. The CDR3 loop reads CASSSRLAGEQETQYF. The DNA for the CDR3 is TGTGCCAGCAGCTCCCGACTAGCGGGAGAGCAAGAGACCCAGTACTTC.

This clone has just one count. The genes are TRBV30 and TRBJ1-2; D is undetermined. The CDR3 loop spans 13 amino acids. CDR1 is GTSNPN, CDR2 SVGIG, per germline (reference sequence). The V gene lost 0 bases and the J gene lost 5 bases, with 10 bases spanning the gap. In nucleotides, the CDR3 is TGTGCCTGGAGTGTACAGACAAAGTATGGCTACACCTTC. Translating gives CAWSVQTKYGYTF.

J is TRBJ2-5 and V is TRBV6-5, with a possible D match to TRBD1 (6 bases). The V end lost 0 bases, the J end lost 5 bases, and 13 bases lay between the germline ends. Germline V lookup: CDR1 MNHEY, CDR2 SVGAGI. There are 15 residues in the CDR3. In DNA, the CDR3 is TGTGCCAGCAGTTACTCGGACAGTTTTGGGGAGACCCAGTACTTC. Residues: CASSYSDSFGETQYF.

This chain uses TRBV7-8 with TRBJ1-5, with TRBD1 identical over 8 bases. V shed 2 bases and J 6 bases; nucleotides not matched to a gene: 6. Germline-derived CDR1 and CDR2 are SGHVS and FQNEAQ. The CDR3 runs 15 residues. This chain's CDR3 is CASSLSGGRVQPQHF. The CDR3 coding sequence is TGTGCCAGCAGCTTATCAGGGGGCCGGGTTCAGCCCCAGCATTTT.

The rearrangement uses TRBV25-1 and TRBJ2-5; D gene ambiguous. V lost 3 bases to trimming and J lost 2 bases, with 13 bases between them. The length of the CDR3 is 15 residues. The germline V gene has CDR1 MGHDK and CDR2 SYGVNS. The CDR3 DNA follows: TGTGCCAGCAGTGAGATGCAAAGTGCACAAGAGACCCAGTACTTC. Translated: CASSEMQSAQETQYF.

The chain joins TRBV5-1 to TRBJ2-1; D may correspond to TRBD1 or TRBD2 (6 bases each). The CDR3 has 13 amino acids. Trimming shortened V by 4 bases and J by 12 bases, and 17 bases separated the two germline ends. The V gene's germline CDR1 is SGHRS and CDR2 YFSETQ. The CDR3 is CASSTEQGLGQFF. As DNA, the CDR3 is TGCGCCAGCAGCACAGAACAGGGACTTGGGCAGTTCTTC. The whole variable domain, filled in from reference TRBV5-1 and TRBJ2-1, reads KAGVTQTPRYLIKTRGQQVTLSCSPISGHRSVSWYQQTPGQGLQFLFEYFSETQRNKGNFPGRFSGRQFSNSRSEMNVSTLELGDSALYLCASSTEQGLGQFFGPGTRLTVL.

The chain employs TRBV9 and TRBJ1-5, with D maybe TRBD1 (6 bases). The CDR3 sequence is 13 residues long. CDR1 is SGDLS, CDR2 YYNGEE, per germline. Trimming took 7 bases from V and 5 from J, leaving 13 bases between them. Written as DNA, the CDR3 is TGTGCCAGCGGGGGGGCCGACTATCAGCCCCAGCATTTT. Its translation is CASGGADYQPQHF.

This chain uses TRBV11-3 with TRBJ2-1; D assignment may be TRBD1 or TRBD2 (5 bases each). V shed 3 bases and J shed 7 bases, with 19 bases lying between them. The CDR3 has 16 amino acids. Germline CDR1 and CDR2: SGHNT and YENEEA. The CDR3: CASSFREGFGDNEQFF. CDR3 nucleotides: TGTGCCAGCAGCTTCAGGGAAGGGTTCGGGGATAATGAGCAGTTCTTC.

This sequence joins TRBV11-2 and TRBJ2-1; 10 bases align to TRBD2. CDR1 and CDR2 (germline): SGHAT, FQNNGV. The CDR3 runs 17 residues. Unmatched junction bases numbered 14, after V lost 5 bases and J lost 7 bases. This CDR3 is CASSRSRAGGGTNEQFF. CDR3 in DNA: TGTGCCAGCAGCCGCTCAAGAGCGGGAGGGGGGACGAATGAGCAGTTCTTC.

This rearrangement joins TRBV4-1 to TRBJ1-3; D is uncertain. V lost 3 bases and J 0 bases, leaving 12 bases between the germline ends. CDR3 length: 16 amino acids. The germline CDR1 and CDR2 sequences are MGHRA and YSYEKL. The CDR3 coding sequence is TGCGCCAGCAGCCATCTATGGACCGTCTCTGGAAACACCATATATTTT. Protein product: CASSHLWTVSGNTIYF.

Notes on this clone: Additional DNA sequences in this sample encode the identical CDR3. The chain joins TRBV9 to TRBJ1-5; D ambiguous. The CDR3 is made up of 15 amino acids. The V gene lost 0 bases and the J gene lost 1 base, with 8 bases spanning the gap. The germline V gene has CDR1 SGDLS and CDR2 YYNGEE. The CDR3 DNA follows: TGTGCCAGCAGCGTAGAGGGCGGGAGCAATCAGCCCCAGCATTTT. Residues: CASSVEGGSNQPQHF.